This T cell receptor beta chain was found in a study of cytomegalovirus exposure and HLA in healthy donors. CDR3 size: 15 residues. Trimming took off 1 base at V and 3 bases at J, with 13 bases between the two ends. CDR1 is SEHNR, CDR2 FQNEAQ, per germline (reference sequence). Regarding the study as a whole: Most subjects had HLA-A and HLA-B alleles reportedly predicted accurately by TCR beta sequences.

This clone was found a few times. Its antigen is as yet unknown. The PCR employed 60 Vbeta primers together with 13 Jbeta primers. Libraries were prepared by immunoSEQ multiplex PCR; TCRdb keeps only in-frame clonotypes and omits some of them. Of a few hundred thousand clones in the sample, around 77% were seen once. The sample taken for sequencing was PBMCs. The genes are TRBV7-9 and TRBJ2-7; D not certain. This receptor was taken from a woman aged 25 to 39 in good health and CMV-seronegative. CDR3 DNA: TGTGCCAGCAGCTTAGTGTCCGTTCGTAGCTACGAGCAGTACTTC. This translates into CASSLVSVRSYEQYF.